These 30 T cell receptor beta chains share one sample of origin, sequenced in a study of shared clonotypes between healthy human individuals. This table comes from immunoSEQ multiplex PCR, and its TCRdb copy is limited to in-frame clones, with some not included. The sample has under 550,000 clones; 96% are singletons. Sequenced input: naive CD4+ T cells sorted from blood. Subset meaning: CD45RA+ positively selected. The origin of the receptors is a woman aged 25 to 39 in good health.

This chain joins TRBV28 and TRBJ1-5, with D uncertain. Between the trimmed V and J ends, which lost 5 bases and 5 bases, there was a span of 10 bases. The germline V gene encodes CDR1 MDHEN and CDR2 SYDVKM. This CDR3 contains 13 residues. In DNA form, the CDR3 reads TGTGCCAGCAGTCCGACGGTGTATCAGCCCCAGCATTTT. Its protein is CASSPTVYQPQHF.

This chain connects TRBV6-1 to TRBJ2-3; the D is unclear. Germline lookup yields CDR1 MNHNS and CDR2 SASEGT. V was clipped by 4 bases and J by 0 bases, with 2 bases between them. This CDR3 comprises 12 residues. The CDR3 DNA sequence: TGTGCCAGCAGTGTTAGCACAGATACGCAGTATTTT. Protein sequence: CASSVSTDTQYF.

J is TRBJ2-7 and V is TRBV18; the match to TRBD2 covers 16 bases. This CDR3 contains 16 residues. V was clipped by 5 bases and J by 4 bases; unmatched bases: 5. Looked up from germline, CDR1 is KGHSH and CDR2 is LQKENI. In DNA, the CDR3 is TGTGCCAGCTCATCCGGGACTAGCGGGAGGGTTTACGAGCAGTACTTC. This codes for CASSSGTSGRVYEQYF. The entire variable domain, with the rest obtained from reference TRBV18 and TRBJ2-7, is as follows: NAGVMQNPRHLVRRRGQEARLRCSPMKGHSHVYWYRQLPEEGLKFMVYLQKENIIDESGMPKERFSAEFPKEGPSILRIQQVVRGDSAAYFCASSSGTSGRVYEQYFGPGTRLTVT.

V gene TRBV9 combines with J gene TRBJ2-1; 8 bases are shared with TRBD2. The V and J ends lost 6 bases and 6 bases, in that order; junction bases with no gene match: 5. Germline V gene data show CDR1 as SGDLS and CDR2 as YYNGEE. CDR3 size: 13 residues. In nucleotides, the CDR3 is TGTGCCAGCAACCCGGGGGGGGGCAATGAGCAGTTCTTC. This encodes CASNPGGGNEQFF.

The chain links TRBV7-2 to TRBJ1-6, with a weak D call TRBD1 (6 bases). This CDR3 region has 15 residues. Germline-derived CDR1 and CDR2 are SGHTA and FQGNSA. V was clipped by 4 bases and J by 10 bases, with 17 bases between them. The CDR3 is CASSSRQEGFSPLHF. DNA for the CDR3: TGTGCCAGCAGCTCTCGACAGGAGGGGTTCTCACCCCTCCACTTT. The full variable domain, rest sourced from reference TRBV7-2 and TRBJ1-6, is GAGVSQSPSNKVTEKGKDVELRCDPISGHTALYWYRQSLGQGLEFLIYFQGNSAPDKSGLPSDRFSAERTGGSVSTLTIQRTQQEDSAVYLCASSSRQEGFSPLHFGNGTRLTVT.

The V gene is TRBV14, the J gene TRBJ2-5; a possible D gene is TRBD2 (5 bases). Gene TRBJ2-7 matches the end of the DNA better, so the J call may be wrong. Germline-derived CDR1 and CDR2 are SGHDN and FVKESK. The CDR3 sequence is 13 residues long. In DNA, the CDR3 is TGTGCCAGCAGCCACACACCGCGGGACGAGCAGTACTTC. This gives the protein CASSHTPRDEQYF.

This clone is a singleton in its sample. In DNA, the CDR3 is TGCGCCAGCAGCAAAGAGGTTCAAGAGACCCAGTACTTC. This sequence encodes CASSKEVQETQYF. The rearrangement joins TRBV10-1 to TRBJ2-5; D unresolved. Germline-derived CDR1 and CDR2 are WNHNN and SYGVQD (reference sequence). The CDR3 extends over 13 amino acids. V dropped 6 bases and J dropped 2 bases, with 10 bases sitting between them.

The chain links TRBV14 to TRBJ2-3; TRBD1 is a possible D gene (5 bases). V gave up 4 bases and J gave up 0 bases, with 11 bases separating them. Germline V gene lookup returns CDR1 SGHDN and CDR2 FVKESK. CDR3 length: 15 amino acids. CDR3: CASSRGLFSTDTQYF. CDR3 in DNA: TGTGCCAGCAGCCGGGGCCTCTTTAGCACAGATACGCAGTATTTT.

The chain joins TRBV5-1 to TRBJ2-7; D ambiguous. Trimming shortened V by 0 bases and J by 6 bases, and 10 bases separated the two germline ends. CDR1 and CDR2 (germline): SGHRS, YFSETQ. The CDR3 consists of 13 residues. Written as DNA, the CDR3 is TGCGCCAGCAGCTTGGTCATCGGTGCCGAGCAGTACTTC. This translates into CASSLVIGAEQYF.

This chain joins TRBV10-3 and TRBJ1-2, with D unclear. The V end lost 2 bases, the J end lost 3 bases, and 7 bases lay between the germline ends. The CDR3 has 13 residues. Per germline, CDR1 ENHRY and CDR2 SYGVKD. The DNA of the CDR3 is TGTGCCATCAGTGAGGAAGGCGACTATGGCTACACCTTC. Its protein is CAISEEGDYGYTF.

The chain joins TRBV7-2 to TRBJ2-1; 7 bases are a match to TRBD2. This CDR3 has 15 residues. CDR1 is SGHTA and CDR2 is FQGNSA in the germline V gene. The trim removed 3 bases at V and 12 bases at J, leaving 14 bases unmatched. The CDR3 here is CASSFQSWTSLGQFF. CDR3 sequence (DNA): TGTGCCAGCAGCTTCCAGTCGTGGACTAGTTTAGGGCAGTTCTTC.

The CDR3 protein is CASSSTPGGYEQYF. CDR3 DNA sequence: TGTGCCAGCAGTTCCACCCCGGGGGGCTACGAGCAGTACTTC. This chain uses TRBV27 with TRBJ2-7, with 7 bases matching TRBD2. Germline CDR1 is MNHEY and CDR2 is SMNVEV (reference sequence). This CDR3 comprises 14 residues. V dropped 4 bases and J dropped 3; count of bases not matched to a gene: 6.

This chain uses TRBV5-1 with TRBJ2-7; tentatively, D is TRBD2 (6 bases). The V gene lost 0 bases and the J gene lost 7 bases, with 14 bases spanning the gap. The CDR3 is 14 amino acids. CDR1 is SGHRS, CDR2 YFSETQ, per germline. CDR3 in amino acids: CASSLAGDAKEQYF. In DNA form, the CDR3 reads TGCGCCAGCAGCTTGGCGGGAGATGCCAAGGAGCAGTACTTC.

The rearrangement joins TRBV27 to TRBJ2-3; D is perhaps TRBD2 (6 bases). The germline gives CDR1 MNHEY, CDR2 SMNVEV (reference sequence). The CDR3 extends over 12 amino acids. Trimming took off 6 bases at V and 4 bases at J, with 8 bases between the two ends. Written as DNA, the CDR3 is TGTGCCAGCAGGACGGGGGCAGATACGCAGTATTTT. It is translated as CASRTGADTQYF.

The genes are TRBV5-4 and TRBJ2-7; 8 bases agree with TRBD1. After removal of 2 bases from V and 2 bases from J, the junction contained 3 bases not matched to a gene. The CDR3 is made up of 14 amino acids. Germline CDR1 and CDR2: SGHNT and YYREEE (reference sequence). CDR3 nucleotides: TGTGCCAGCAGCTTTCGGGACAGGACCTACGAGCAGTACTTC. It specifies CASSFRDRTYEQYF.

This chain joins TRBV18 and TRBJ2-1; a possible D gene is TRBD1 (5 bases). Germline V gives CDR1 KGHSH, CDR2 LQKENI. This CDR3 spans 14 amino acids. The germline V and J ends were trimmed by 3 bases and 7 bases, with 13 bases remaining between them. DNA for the CDR3: TGTGCCAGCTCACCGCCATCTAAGGGGAATGAGCAGTTCTTC. Residues: CASSPPSKGNEQFF. The full variable domain, rest sourced from reference TRBV18 and TRBJ2-1, is NAGVMQNPRHLVRRRGQEARLRCSPMKGHSHVYWYRQLPEEGLKFMVYLQKENIIDESGMPKERFSAEFPKEGPSILRIQQVVRGDSAAYFCASSPPSKGNEQFFGPGTRLTVL.

This chain connects TRBV15 to TRBJ2-5; TRBD1 matches 8 bases. The J call could be wrong; TRBJ2-7 is a better fit for the DNA end. The germline CDR1 and CDR2 sequences are LNHNV and YYDKDF (reference sequence). This CDR3 has 15 residues. The CDR3 DNA follows: TGTGCCACCAGCAGAGGAAGGACAGGGACCTACGAGCAGTACTTC. Translated, it gives CATSRGRTGTYEQYF.

This chain connects TRBV6-4 to TRBJ2-5, with 8 nucleotides matching TRBD2. The trim removed 3 bases at V and 5 bases at J, leaving 11 bases unmatched. This CDR3 is built from 16 residues. Germline CDR1 and CDR2: MRHNA and SNTAGT. CDR3: CASSERSSGGRETQYF. The CDR3 DNA sequence: TGTGCCAGCAGTGAAAGGTCCTCGGGGGGGAGGGAGACCCAGTACTTC.

V and J are TRBV18 and TRBJ2-6, with a weak D call TRBD1 (5 bases). This CDR3 has 18 amino acids. The germline CDR1 and CDR2 sequences are KGHSH and LQKENI. V shed 10 bases and J shed 0 bases, with 22 bases lying between them. CDR3 coding DNA: TGTGCCATCCCCCTAGGGGCAGGGTATCACTCTGGGGCCAACGTCCTGACTTTC. Its translation is CAIPLGAGYHSGANVLTF.

The count of this clone is one. The V call is TRBV18, the J call TRBJ2-7; no reliable D call. The CDR3 contains 14 residues. V lost 6 bases and J 2 bases, leaving 14 bases between the germline ends. The germline CDR1 and CDR2 sequences are KGHSH and LQKENI. CDR3 in DNA: TGTGCCAGCTCTCCAGGACCCAACGCCTACGAGCAGTACTTC. Amino acids: CASSPGPNAYEQYF.

This chain joins TRBV19 and TRBJ2-1, with 7 nucleotides matching TRBD2. Germline lookup yields CDR1 LNHDA and CDR2 SQIVND (reference sequence). This CDR3 has 14 amino acids. Unmatched junction bases numbered 8, after V lost 10 bases and J lost 2 bases. The CDR3 spells CATRSGITYNEQFF. Here the CDR3 DNA reads TGTGCCACTAGAAGCGGGATCACCTACAATGAGCAGTTCTTC.

The genes are TRBV6-5 and TRBJ2-7; D not resolved. The CDR3 runs to 16 residues. The germline CDR1 and CDR2 sequences are MNHEY and SVGAGI. The V gene lost 0 bases and the J gene lost 8 bases, with 20 bases spanning the gap. The CDR3 region is CASSYSTTYLSTKQYF. The CDR3 bases are TGTGCCAGCAGTTACTCGACCACCTACCTCTCTACGAAGCAGTACTTC.

This rearrangement joins TRBV5-1 to TRBJ2-1; 10 positions agree with TRBD2. CDR1 SGHRS and CDR2 YFSETQ come from the germline V gene. V lost 3 bases, J lost 5 bases, and 11 bases stayed unmatched. The CDR3 totals 17 residues. The CDR3 bases are TGCGCCAGCAGCTCCCCGACCGGACTAGCGGAAAACAATGAGCAGTTCTTC. Protein: CASSSPTGLAENNEQFF.

The V and J genes are TRBV13 and TRBJ1-2, with D maybe TRBD1 (5 bases). Germline V gene lookup returns CDR1 PRHDT and CDR2 FYEKMQ (reference sequence). The V end lost 4 bases, the J end lost 5 bases, and 11 bases lay between the germline ends. CDR3 size: 13 residues. The CDR3: CASSWGRFYGYTF. CDR3 coding DNA: TGTGCCAGCAGCTGGGGACGATTTTATGGCTACACCTTC.

This chain uses TRBV19 with TRBJ2-1; the D is unclear. The CDR3 has 13 residues. In germline, CDR1 is LNHDA, CDR2 SQIVND (reference sequence). Trimming left V 2 bases short and J 8 bases short, with 10 bases between. CDR3 region: CASSIRPDYEQFF. CDR3 bases: TGTGCCAGTAGTATACGCCCAGACTATGAGCAGTTCTTC.

The rearrangement joins TRBV4-1 to TRBJ1-3; the D gene is possibly TRBD1 (5 bases). V gave up 4 bases and J gave up 1 base, with 11 bases separating them. CDR1 is MGHRA, CDR2 YSYEKL, per germline. The CDR3 is 15 residues long. Here the CDR3 reads CASSRTRGSGNTIYF. The CDR3 nucleotides are TGCGCCAGCAGCCGCACAAGGGGTTCTGGAAACACCATATATTTT.

The rearrangement uses TRBV18 and TRBJ2-1, with 9 positions matching TRBD2. J gave up 4 bases and V 1 base, and 5 bases lay outside the gene matches. The CDR3 has 16 amino acids. Germline V gives CDR1 KGHSH, CDR2 LQKENI. The CDR3 region is CASSPRTLAGYNEQFF. CDR3 bases: TGTGCCAGCTCACCACGCACGCTAGCGGGATACAATGAGCAGTTCTTC. Based on the CDR3 plus reference TRBV18 and TRBJ2-1, the full variable domain is NAGVMQNPRHLVRRRGQEARLRCSPMKGHSHVYWYRQLPEEGLKFMVYLQKENIIDESGMPKERFSAEFPKEGPSILRIQQVVRGDSAAYFCASSPRTLAGYNEQFFGPGTRLTVL.

The gene calls are TRBV28 and TRBJ1-1; 10 bases agree with TRBD1. From germline, CDR1 is MDHEN and CDR2 SYDVKM. The CDR3 is 17 amino acids. V lost 3 bases, J lost 6 bases, and 13 bases stayed unmatched. The CDR3 coding sequence is TGTGCCAGCAGTTTCCCGGGACAGGGGCCCTGGGTCGCTGAAGCTTTCTTT. It yields the protein CASSFPGQGPWVAEAFF.

The rearrangement uses TRBV21-1 and TRBJ2-5; TRBD2 reflects the table's D call only, with no check against the DNA. TRBV21-1 is reported as a pseudogene. The CDR3 runs 15 residues. CDR3 region: CASPLAGRFGETQYF. CDR3 nucleotide sequence: TGTGCCAGCCCACTAGCGGGGAGATTCGGAGAGACCCAGTACTTC.

The chain recombines TRBV19 with TRBJ2-1, with 7 bases fitting TRBD2. The germline V gene encodes CDR1 LNHDA and CDR2 SQIVND (reference sequence). The junction had 23 bases not matched to a gene; V was cut back by 4 bases and J by 5 bases. The CDR3 is made up of 20 amino acids. CDR3 nucleotides: TGTGCCAGTAGTAAGATGGCCCCCCTCACACTAGCGAGAAGCCACAATGAGCAGTTCTTC. The encoded protein is CASSKMAPLTLARSHNEQFF. The full variable domain, completed using reference TRBV19 and TRBJ2-1, is DGGITQSPKYLFRKEGQNVTLSCEQNLNHDAMYWYRQDPGQGLRLIYYSQIVNDFQKGDIAEGYSVSREKKESFPLTVTSAQKNPTAFYLCASSKMAPLTLARSHNEQFFGPGTRLTVL.